This paragraph reports one TCR beta chain. This receptor's antigen is unknown. The sample holds no much larger clone one base away, and base qualities are not on file. The data were obtained in a study of regulatory T cells (dated by TCRdb to 2016 to 2018). Describing the broader study: The study compared T-cell receptor beta repertoires of sorted regulatory, conventional CD4+ and CD8+ T cells between CD3G-deficient patients and healthy controls. Study-level results and caveats: In patients, repertoires had restricted unique TRB V-J pairs and skewed V and J gene usage, with regulatory T cells showing the most marked changes. Conventional CD4+ T cells from CD3G-deficient patients were enriched for hydrophobic residues at CDR3 positions 6 and 7, suggesting more self-reactive specificities.

The multiplex PCR used 52 forward TRBV primers and 13 reverse TRBJ primers, with assay-based and computational corrections for amplification bias. Rearranged TRB loci were amplified from genomic DNA by multiplex PCR within the immunoSEQ assay. An Illumina HiSeq platform was used to sequence the TRB amplicons. Turning to the authors' computational methods: Raw sequences were error-filtered and aligned to reference gene sequences by custom algorithms, then analyzed with the immunoSEQ online tools. The frequencies of productive and nonproductive TRB rearrangements were evaluated among unique sequences as well as among total sequences. For TRB CDR3 positions 6 and 7, hydrophobicity together with amino acid composition served as the basis for assessing self-reactivity potential. Prism software was used to run t tests, Mann-Whitney tests or two-way ANOVA for comparisons between groups. This is the immuneACCESS table as TCRdb keeps it, with only in-frame sequences that have V and J called. A part of the clones is gone; compared with another copy, unresolved V genes explain less than half, and the rest is unexplained. V and J calls and clone size are as listed in that table; D and trimming were resolved from the DNA. The sample table holds approximately 29,000 clones, of which approximately 93% were seen once. The ten largest clones add up to around 0.94% of the sample.

Evidence of autoimmunity was found in all CD3G-deficient patients, and more severe autoimmunity was observed in two of the patients. At testing, patients were between 2 and 39 years old and showed lower naive and higher memory CD4+ and CD8+ T-cell proportions. CD4+ cells were FACS-sorted into CD25-high CD127-low regulatory T cells and CD25-low CD127-high conventional CD4+ T cells. Roughly 6 individuals with CD3G deficiency were included in the patient group. An international network of physicians spanning the United States, Europe and Asia provided the patient samples and clinical data. Ficoll density separation was used to isolate peripheral blood mononuclear cells. Measured from the cysteine to the phenylalanine, the CDR3 is 16 residues long. The retained sequence is limited to the CDR3, 48 bases, with the frame set at the first base. The germline V gene supplies CDR1 MDHEN and CDR2 SYDVKM. V gives up 4 bases and J gives up 3 bases, and the segment between their germline ends measures 13 bases.

This sequence originates from a child aged 2 to 15 with CD3G deficiency. This sequence uses TRBV28 and TRBJ2-6, with TRBD2 tentatively as D gene (6 bases match). Material: conventional CD4+ T cells sorted from blood. The CDR3 region has the sequence CASSSPAGGGANVLTF. Here is the DNA: TGTGCCAGCAGTTCCCCCGCCGGGGGTGGGGCCAACGTCCTGACTTTC.